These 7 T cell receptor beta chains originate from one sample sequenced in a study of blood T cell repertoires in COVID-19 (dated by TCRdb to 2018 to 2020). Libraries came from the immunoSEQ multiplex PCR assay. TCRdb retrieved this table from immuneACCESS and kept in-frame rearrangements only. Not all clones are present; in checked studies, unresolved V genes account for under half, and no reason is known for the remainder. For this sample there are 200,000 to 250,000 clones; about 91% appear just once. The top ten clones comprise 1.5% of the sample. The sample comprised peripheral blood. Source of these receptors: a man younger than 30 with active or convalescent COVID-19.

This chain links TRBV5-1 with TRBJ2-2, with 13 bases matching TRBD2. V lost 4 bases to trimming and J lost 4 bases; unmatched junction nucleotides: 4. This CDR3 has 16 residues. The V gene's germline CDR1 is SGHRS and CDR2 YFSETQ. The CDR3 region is CASSSGLAGATGELFF. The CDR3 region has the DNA TGCGCCAGCAGCAGCGGACTAGCGGGAGCCACCGGGGAGCTGTTTTTT.

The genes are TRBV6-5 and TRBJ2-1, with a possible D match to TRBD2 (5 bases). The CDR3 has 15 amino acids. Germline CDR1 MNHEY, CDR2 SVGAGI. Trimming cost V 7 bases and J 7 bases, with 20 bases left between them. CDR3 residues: CASTPASGELNEQFF. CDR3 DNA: TGTGCCAGCACTCCTGCAAGCGGAGAATTAAATGAGCAGTTCTTC.

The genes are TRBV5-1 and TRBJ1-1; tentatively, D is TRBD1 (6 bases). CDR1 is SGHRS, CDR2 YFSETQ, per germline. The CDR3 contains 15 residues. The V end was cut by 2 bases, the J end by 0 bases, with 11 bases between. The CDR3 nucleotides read TGCGCCAGCAGCTTCTTGGACAGTTTGAACACTGAAGCTTTCTTT. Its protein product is CASSFLDSLNTEAFF.

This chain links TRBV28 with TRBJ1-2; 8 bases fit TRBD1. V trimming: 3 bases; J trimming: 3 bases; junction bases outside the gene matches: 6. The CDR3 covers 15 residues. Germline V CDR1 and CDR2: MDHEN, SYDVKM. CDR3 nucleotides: TGTGCCAGCAGTTTCCCAGGGGGCGCGGACTATGGCTACACCTTC. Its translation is CASSFPGGADYGYTF.

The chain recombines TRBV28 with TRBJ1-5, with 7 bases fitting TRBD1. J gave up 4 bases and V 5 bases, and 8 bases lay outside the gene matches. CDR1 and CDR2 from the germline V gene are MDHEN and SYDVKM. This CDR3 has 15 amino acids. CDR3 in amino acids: CASSHIDRENQPQHF. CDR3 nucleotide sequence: TGTGCCAGCAGTCACATCGACAGGGAGAATCAGCCCCAGCATTTT.

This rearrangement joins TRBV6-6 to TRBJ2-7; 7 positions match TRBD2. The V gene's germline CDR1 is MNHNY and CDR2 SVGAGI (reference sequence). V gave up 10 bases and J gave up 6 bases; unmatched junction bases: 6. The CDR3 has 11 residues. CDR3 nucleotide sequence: TGTGCCACCGGGGGGTTGAGCGAGCAGTACTTC. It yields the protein CATGGLSEQYF.

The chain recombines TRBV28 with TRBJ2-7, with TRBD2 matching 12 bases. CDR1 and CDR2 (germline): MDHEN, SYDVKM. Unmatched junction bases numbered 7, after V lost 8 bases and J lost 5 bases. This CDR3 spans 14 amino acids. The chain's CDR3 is CASGPSGRANEQYF. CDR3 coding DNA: TGTGCCAGCGGTCCTAGCGGGAGGGCCAACGAGCAGTACTTC.